Sequencing of this TCR beta chain was carried out in a study of cytomegalovirus exposure and HLA in healthy donors. The count of this clone is one. Use of 60 Vbeta and 13 Jbeta primers characterized the PCR. TCRdb's table, derived via immunoSEQ multiplex PCR, lists solely in-frame clones and lacks some. This sample yields tens of thousands of clones, of which under 85% are seen a single time; 3% to 4% belongs to the top ten. The sample taken for sequencing was PBMCs. This clonotype was obtained from a woman aged 35 to 49 in good health and CMV-seronegative.

CDR3: CASSHPGTGSYGYTF. The CDR3, as DNA: TGTGCCAGCAGTCATCCCGGGACAGGGAGCTATGGCTACACCTTC. V is TRBV28 and J is TRBJ1-2, with 9 bases identical to TRBD1. Germline V gene sequence: CDR1 MDHEN, CDR2 SYDVKM. The CDR3 consists of 15 residues. After removal of 5 bases from V and 4 bases from J, the junction contained 8 bases not matched to a gene.